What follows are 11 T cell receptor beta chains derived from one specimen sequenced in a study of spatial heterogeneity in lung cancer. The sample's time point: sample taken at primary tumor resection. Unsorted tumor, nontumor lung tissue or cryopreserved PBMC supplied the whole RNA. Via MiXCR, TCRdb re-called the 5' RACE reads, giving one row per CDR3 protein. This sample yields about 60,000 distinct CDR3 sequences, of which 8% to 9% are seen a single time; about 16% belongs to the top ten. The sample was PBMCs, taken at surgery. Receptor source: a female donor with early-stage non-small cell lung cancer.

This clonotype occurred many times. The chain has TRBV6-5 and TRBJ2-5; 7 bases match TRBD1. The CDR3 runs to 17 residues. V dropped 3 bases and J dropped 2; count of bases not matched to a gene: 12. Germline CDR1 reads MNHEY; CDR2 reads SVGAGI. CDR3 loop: CASSYYQPGQFQETQYF. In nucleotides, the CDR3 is TGTGCCAGCAGTTATTACCAACCGGGACAGTTTCAAGAGACCCAGTACTTC.

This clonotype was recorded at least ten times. The CDR3 loop reads CASSLSSQGWNTEAFF. The CDR3 DNA is TGTGCCAGCAGCTTATCGAGCCAGGGGTGGAACACTGAAGCTTTCTTT. This chain uses TRBV7-3 with TRBJ1-1; maybe TRBD1 (6 bases). Trimming left V 2 bases short and J 1 base short, with 14 bases between. The CDR3 length is 16 residues. Per germline, CDR1 SGHTA and CDR2 FQGTGA.

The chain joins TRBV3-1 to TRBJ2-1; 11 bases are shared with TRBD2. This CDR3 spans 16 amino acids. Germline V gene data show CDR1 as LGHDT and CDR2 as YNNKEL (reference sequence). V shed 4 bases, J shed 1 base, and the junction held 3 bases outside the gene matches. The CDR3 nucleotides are TGTGCCAGCAGCCCCCTAGCGGGAGGTTCCTACAATGAGCAGTTCTTC. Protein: CASSPLAGGSYNEQFF.

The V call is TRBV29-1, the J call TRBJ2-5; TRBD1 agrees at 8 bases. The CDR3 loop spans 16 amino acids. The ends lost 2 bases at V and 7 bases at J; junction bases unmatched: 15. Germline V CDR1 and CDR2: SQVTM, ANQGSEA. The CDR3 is CSVESPRAGGRGTQYF. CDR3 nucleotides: TGCAGCGTTGAAAGCCCTAGGGCAGGGGGCCGGGGGACCCAGTACTTC.

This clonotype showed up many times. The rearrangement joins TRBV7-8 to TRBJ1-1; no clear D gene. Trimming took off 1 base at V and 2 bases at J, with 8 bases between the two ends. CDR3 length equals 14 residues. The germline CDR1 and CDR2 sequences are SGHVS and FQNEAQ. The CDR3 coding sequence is TGTGCCAGCAGCTTAGTCGGGGTTAACACTGAAGCTTTCTTT. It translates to CASSLVGVNTEAFF.

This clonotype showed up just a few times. The CDR3 DNA is TGTGCCAGCACTACCCGGAGCTCCTACAATGAGCAGTTCTTC. Its translation is CASTTRSSYNEQFF. The chain employs TRBV6-1 and TRBJ2-1; D uncertain. Germline values: CDR1 MNHNS, CDR2 SASEGT. Trimming took 7 bases from V and 0 from J, leaving 10 bases between them. The CDR3 totals 14 residues.

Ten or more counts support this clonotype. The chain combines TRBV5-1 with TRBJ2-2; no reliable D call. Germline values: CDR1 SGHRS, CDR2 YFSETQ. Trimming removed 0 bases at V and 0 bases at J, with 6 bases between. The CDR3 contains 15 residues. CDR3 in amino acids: CASSLDTTNTGELFF. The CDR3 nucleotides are TGCGCCAGCAGCTTGGACACTACGAACACCGGGGAGCTGTTTTTT.

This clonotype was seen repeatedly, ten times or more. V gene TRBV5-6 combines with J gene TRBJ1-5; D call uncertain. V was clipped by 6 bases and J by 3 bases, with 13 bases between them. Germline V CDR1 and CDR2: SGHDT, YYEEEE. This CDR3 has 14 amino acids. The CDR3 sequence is CASTQRGINQPQHF. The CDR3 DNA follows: TGTGCCAGCACCCAAAGAGGGATCAATCAGCCCCAGCATTTT.

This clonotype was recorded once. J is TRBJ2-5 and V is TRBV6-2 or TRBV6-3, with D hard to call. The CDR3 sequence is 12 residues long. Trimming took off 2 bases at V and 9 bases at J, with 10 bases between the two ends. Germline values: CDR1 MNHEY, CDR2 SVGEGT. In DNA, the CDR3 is TGTGCCAGCAGTTACGAGGAGCTGGCCCAGTACTTC. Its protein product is CASSYEELAQYF.

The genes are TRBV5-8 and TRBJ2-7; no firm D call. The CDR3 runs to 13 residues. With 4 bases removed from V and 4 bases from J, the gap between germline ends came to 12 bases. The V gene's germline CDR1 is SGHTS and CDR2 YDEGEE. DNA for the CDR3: TGTGCCAGCAGCCCCGGACGGAGATACGAGCAGTACTTC. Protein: CASSPGRRYEQYF.

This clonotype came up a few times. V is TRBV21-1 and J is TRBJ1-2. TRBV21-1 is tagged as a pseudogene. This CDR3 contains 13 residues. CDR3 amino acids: CASTLRRNYGYTF. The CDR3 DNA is TGTGCCAGCACCCTTAGGAGAAACTATGGCTACACCTTC.